This T cell receptor (beta chain) was captured by sequencing in a study of regulatory T cells in long-lasting Graves disease. Study results and limitations: Persistent patients shared more public clonotypes (around 2,500) than newly diagnosed patients (about 1,000).

The time point: newly diagnosed GD, antithyroid drugs for less than 3 months. RNA extracted from PBMCs served as the sequencing template. Libraries of TCR beta came from iRepertoire HTBI primers plus Arm-PCR of CDR3 regions. TCRdb reprocessed the multiplex PCR reads via MiXCR and lists one record per CDR3 protein. Among roughly 560,000 distinct CDR3 sequences listed, 12% were seen once. Trimming pared 5 bases from V and 4 bases from J, leaving 18 bases between. CDR3 size: 16 residues. This clonotype was seen many times. Its antigen is currently unknown. Another study also made use of these data, one on T cells in Graves' hyperthyroidism and ophthalmopathy.

The TCR originated in a woman aged 25 to 39 with Graves disease. The gene calls are TRBV12-3 or TRBV12-4 and TRBJ1-3, with D unclear. The sample was peripheral blood mononuclear cells (PBMCs), taken at new diagnosis, from a patient treated with antithyroid drugs. DNA of the CDR3: TGTGCCAGCAGTCAAGCGGGTCTCACGGGAGGAAACACCATATATTTT. Residues: CASSQAGLTGGNTIYF.